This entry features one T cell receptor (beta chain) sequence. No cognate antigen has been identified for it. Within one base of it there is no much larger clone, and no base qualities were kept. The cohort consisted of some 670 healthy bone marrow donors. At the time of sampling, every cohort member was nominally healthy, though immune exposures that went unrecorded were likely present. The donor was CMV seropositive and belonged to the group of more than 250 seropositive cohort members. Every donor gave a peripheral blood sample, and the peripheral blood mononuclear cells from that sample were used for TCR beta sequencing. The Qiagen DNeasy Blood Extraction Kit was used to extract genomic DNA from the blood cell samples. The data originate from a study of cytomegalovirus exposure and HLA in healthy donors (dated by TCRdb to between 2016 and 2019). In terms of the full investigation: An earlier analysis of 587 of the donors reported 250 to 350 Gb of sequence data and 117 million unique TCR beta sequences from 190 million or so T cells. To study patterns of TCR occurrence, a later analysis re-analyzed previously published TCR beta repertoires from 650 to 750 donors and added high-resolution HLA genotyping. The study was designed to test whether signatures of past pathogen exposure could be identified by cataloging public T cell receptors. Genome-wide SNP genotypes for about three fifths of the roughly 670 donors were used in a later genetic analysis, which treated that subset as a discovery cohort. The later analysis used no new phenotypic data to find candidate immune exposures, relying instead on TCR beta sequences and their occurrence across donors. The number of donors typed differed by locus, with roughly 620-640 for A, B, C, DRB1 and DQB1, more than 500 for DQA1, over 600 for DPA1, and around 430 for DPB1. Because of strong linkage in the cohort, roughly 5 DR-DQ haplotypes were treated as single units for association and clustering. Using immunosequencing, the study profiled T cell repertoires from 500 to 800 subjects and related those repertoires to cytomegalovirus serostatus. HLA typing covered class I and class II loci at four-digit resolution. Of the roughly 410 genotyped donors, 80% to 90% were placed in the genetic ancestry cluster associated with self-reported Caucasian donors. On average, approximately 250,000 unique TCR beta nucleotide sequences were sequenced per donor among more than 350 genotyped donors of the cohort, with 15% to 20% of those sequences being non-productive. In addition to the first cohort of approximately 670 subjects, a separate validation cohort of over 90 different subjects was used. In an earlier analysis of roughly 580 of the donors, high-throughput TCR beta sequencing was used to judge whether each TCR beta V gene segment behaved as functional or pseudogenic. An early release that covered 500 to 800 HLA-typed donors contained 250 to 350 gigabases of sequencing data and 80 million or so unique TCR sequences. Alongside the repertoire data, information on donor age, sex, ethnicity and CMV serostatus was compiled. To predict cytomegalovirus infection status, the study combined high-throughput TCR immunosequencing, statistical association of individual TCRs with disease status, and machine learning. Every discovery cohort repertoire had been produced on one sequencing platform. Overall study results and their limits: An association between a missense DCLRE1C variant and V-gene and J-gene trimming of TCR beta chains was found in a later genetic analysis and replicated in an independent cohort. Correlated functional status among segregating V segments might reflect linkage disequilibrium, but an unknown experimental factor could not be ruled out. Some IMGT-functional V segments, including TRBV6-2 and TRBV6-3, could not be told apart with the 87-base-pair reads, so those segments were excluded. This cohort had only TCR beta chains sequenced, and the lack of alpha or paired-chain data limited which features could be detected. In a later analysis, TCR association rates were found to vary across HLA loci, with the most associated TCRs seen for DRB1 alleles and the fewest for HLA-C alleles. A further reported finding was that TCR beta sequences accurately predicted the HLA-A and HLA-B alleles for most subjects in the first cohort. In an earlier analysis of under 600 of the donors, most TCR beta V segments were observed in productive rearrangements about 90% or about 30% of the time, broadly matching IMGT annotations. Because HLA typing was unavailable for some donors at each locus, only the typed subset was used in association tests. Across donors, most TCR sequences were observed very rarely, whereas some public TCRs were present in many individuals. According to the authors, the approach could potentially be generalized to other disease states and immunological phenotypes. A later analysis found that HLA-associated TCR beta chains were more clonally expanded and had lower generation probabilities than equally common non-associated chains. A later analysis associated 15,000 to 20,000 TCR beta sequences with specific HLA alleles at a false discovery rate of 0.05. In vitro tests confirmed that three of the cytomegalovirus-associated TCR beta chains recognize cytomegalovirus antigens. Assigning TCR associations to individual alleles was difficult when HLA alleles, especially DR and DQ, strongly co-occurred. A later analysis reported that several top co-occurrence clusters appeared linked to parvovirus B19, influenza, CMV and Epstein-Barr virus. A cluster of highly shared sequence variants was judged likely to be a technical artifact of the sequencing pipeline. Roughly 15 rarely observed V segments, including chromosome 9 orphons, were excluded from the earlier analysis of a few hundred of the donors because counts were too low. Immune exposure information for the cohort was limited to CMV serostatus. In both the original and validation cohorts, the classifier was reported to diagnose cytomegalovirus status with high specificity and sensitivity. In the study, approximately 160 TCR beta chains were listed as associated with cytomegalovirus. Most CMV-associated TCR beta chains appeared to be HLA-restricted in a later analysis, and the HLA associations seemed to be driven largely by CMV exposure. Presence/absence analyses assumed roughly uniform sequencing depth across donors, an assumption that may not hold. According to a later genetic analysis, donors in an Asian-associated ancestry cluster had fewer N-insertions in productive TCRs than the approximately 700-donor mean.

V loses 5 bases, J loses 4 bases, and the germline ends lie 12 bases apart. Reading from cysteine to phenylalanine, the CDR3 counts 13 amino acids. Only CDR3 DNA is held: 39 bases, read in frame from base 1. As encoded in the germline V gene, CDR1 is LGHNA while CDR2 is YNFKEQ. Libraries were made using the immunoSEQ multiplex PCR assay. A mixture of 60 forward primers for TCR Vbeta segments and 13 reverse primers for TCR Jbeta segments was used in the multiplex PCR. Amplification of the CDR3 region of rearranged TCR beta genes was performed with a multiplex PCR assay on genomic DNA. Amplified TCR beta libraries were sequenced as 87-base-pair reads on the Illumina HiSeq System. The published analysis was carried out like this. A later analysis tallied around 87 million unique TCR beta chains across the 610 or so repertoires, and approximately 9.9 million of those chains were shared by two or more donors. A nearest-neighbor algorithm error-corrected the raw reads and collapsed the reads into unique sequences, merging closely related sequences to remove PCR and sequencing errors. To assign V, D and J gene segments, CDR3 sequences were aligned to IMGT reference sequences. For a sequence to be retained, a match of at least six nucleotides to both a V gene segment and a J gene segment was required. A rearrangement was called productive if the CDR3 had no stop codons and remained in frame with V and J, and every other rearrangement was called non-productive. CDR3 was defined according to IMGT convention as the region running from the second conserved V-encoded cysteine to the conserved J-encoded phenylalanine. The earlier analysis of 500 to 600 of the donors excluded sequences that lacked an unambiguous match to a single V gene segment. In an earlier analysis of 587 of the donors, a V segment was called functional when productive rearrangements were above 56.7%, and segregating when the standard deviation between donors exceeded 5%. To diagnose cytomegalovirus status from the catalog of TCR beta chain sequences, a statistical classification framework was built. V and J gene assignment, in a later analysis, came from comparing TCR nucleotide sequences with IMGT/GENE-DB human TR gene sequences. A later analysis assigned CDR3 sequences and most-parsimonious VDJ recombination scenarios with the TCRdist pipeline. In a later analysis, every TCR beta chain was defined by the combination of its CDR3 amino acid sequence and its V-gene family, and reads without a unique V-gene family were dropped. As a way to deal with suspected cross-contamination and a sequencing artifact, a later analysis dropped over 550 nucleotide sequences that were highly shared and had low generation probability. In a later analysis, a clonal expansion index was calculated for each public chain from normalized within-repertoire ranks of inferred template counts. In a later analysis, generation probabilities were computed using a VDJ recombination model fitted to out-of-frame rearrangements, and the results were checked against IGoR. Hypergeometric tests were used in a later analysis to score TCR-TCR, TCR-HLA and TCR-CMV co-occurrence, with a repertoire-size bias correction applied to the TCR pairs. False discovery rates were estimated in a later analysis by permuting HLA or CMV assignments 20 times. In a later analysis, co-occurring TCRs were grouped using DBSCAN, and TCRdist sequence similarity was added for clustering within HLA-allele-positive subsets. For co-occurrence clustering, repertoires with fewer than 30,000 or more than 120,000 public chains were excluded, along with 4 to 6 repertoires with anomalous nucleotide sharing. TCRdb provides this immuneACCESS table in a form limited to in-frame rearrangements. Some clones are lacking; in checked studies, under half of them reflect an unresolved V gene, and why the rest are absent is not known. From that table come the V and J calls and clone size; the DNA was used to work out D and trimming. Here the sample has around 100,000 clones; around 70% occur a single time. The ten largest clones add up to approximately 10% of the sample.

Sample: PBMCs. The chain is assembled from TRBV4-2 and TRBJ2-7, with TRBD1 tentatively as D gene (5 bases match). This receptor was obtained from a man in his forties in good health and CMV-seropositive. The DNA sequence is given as TGTGCCAGCAGCTCGGACACCGGGTACGAGCAGTACTTC. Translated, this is CASSSDTGYEQYF.